The next 24 T cell receptor beta chains were all read from a single sample in a study of T cells expressing NK-cell markers. TCRdb re-called the 5' RACE reads and shows each CDR3 protein once, DNA omitted. In total, the table holds roughly 160,000 distinct CDR3 sequences. The sequencing input was blood T cells: a sorted CD56 or NKG2C T cell subset, CD4+ or CD8+ T cells, or bulk PBMC T cells (not recorded which). The origin of the receptors is a man aged 18-75 years in good health.

J is TRBJ1-1 and V is TRBV29-1. The CDR3 loop spans 12 amino acids. In germline, CDR1 is SQVTM, CDR2 ANQGSEA. CDR3 loop: CSVEDQRTEAFF.

The chain is built from TRBV7-9 and TRBJ2-1; TCRdb indicates TRBD1, and absent DNA this call remains unverified. Germline CDR1 reads SEHNR; CDR2 reads FQNEAQ (reference sequence). The CDR3 is made up of 16 amino acids. CDR3 protein: CASSRRTGVSYNEQFF.

This rearrangement joins TRBV27 to TRBJ1-1. This CDR3 is built from 13 residues. The germline gives CDR1 MNHEY, CDR2 SMNVEV (reference sequence). The CDR3: CASAVGLNTEAFF.

The V call is TRBV4-1, the J call TRBJ2-7. The V gene's germline CDR1 is MGHRA and CDR2 YSYEKL. This CDR3 has 14 residues. The CDR3 protein is CASSQASGLGEQYF.

J is TRBJ1-2 and V is TRBV2. This CDR3 is 13 amino acids long. CDR1 and CDR2 from the germline V gene are SNHLY and FYNNEI. CDR3 in amino acids: CASSERQDYGYTF.

The chain uses TRBV28 and TRBJ2-7; without DNA, the TCRdb call of TRBD1 cannot be checked. Per the germline V gene, CDR1 is MDHEN and CDR2 is SYDVKM. The CDR3 extends over 16 amino acids. The CDR3 sequence: CASSFLPGTGGNEQYF.

The chain uses TRBV6-6 and TRBJ1-2. Germline V gene data show CDR1 as MNHNY and CDR2 as SVGAGI (reference sequence). CDR3 length equals 13 residues. CDR3 region: CASSYLEVYGYTF.

The chain has TRBV25-1 and TRBJ1-4. The CDR3 length is 16 residues. Germline V gene data show CDR1 as MGHDK and CDR2 as SYGVNS. This CDR3 is CASSDLADATNEKLFF. The full variable domain, its missing parts supplied by reference TRBV25-1 and TRBJ1-4, is EADIYQTPRYLVIGTGKKITLECSQTMGHDKMYWYQQDPGMELHLIHYSYGVNSTEKGDLSSESTVSRIRTEHFPLTLESARPSHTSQYLCASSDLADATNEKLFFGSGTQLSVL.

The chain links TRBV7-8 to TRBJ1-1. Germline-derived CDR1 and CDR2 are SGHVS and FQNEAQ. The CDR3 has 14 amino acids. CDR3 in amino acids: CASSPMGENTEAFF.

This chain uses TRBV6-5 with TRBJ2-7; TCRdb proposes TRBD2, but this gene call is untestable without DNA. The CDR3 length is 16 residues. Germline V CDR1 and CDR2: MNHEY, SVGAGI. The CDR3 region is CASSYSRGSGAYEQYF.

The CDR3 protein is CASTLTETYEQYF. The rearrangement joins TRBV11-1 to TRBJ2-7. CDR1 is SGHAT, CDR2 FQDESV, per germline (reference sequence). CDR3 size: 13 residues. Variable domain in full (rest from reference TRBV11-1 and TRBJ2-7): EAEVAQSPRYKITEKSQAVAFWCDPISGHATLYWYRQILGQGPELLVQFQDESVVDDSQLPKDRFSAERLKGVDSTLKIQPAELGDSAMYLCASTLTETYEQYFGPGTRLTVT.

V is TRBV20-1 and J is TRBJ2-7. Germline loops: CDR1 DFQATT, CDR2 SNEGSKA (reference sequence). This CDR3 is built from 13 residues. The CDR3 sequence: CSARSAGSYRQYF.

The chain couples TRBV21-1 to TRBJ1-1; without DNA, the TCRdb call of TRBD1 cannot be checked. TRBV21-1 is labeled a pseudogene. CDR3 size: 17 residues. CDR3 amino acids: CASSEGQGAFQNTEAFF.

The V call is TRBV20-1, the J call TRBJ1-1; no DNA is available, so the TRBD1 call from TCRdb remains unchecked. The germline gives CDR1 DFQATT, CDR2 SNEGSKA (reference sequence). The CDR3 is 11 amino acids. The CDR3 is CRGGAGTEAFF.

The chain uses TRBV2 and TRBJ2-5; TCRdb outputs TRBD1, but without DNA this stays unchecked. Germline V gene lookup returns CDR1 SNHLY and CDR2 FYNNEI. There are 15 residues in the CDR3. CDR3 sequence reads: CASSGQGGVQETQYF.

V usage is TRBV7-9 and J usage is TRBJ1-5; TCRdb returns TRBD1, unconfirmable since there is no DNA. Germline loops: CDR1 SEHNR, CDR2 FQNEAQ (reference sequence). This CDR3 is built from 14 residues. CDR3 amino acids: CASSPGASNQPQHF. Variable domain in full (rest from reference TRBV7-9 and TRBJ1-5): DTGVSQNPRHKITKRGQNVTFRCDPISEHNRLYWYRQTLGQGPEFLTYFQNEAQLEKSRLLSDRFSAERPKGSFSTLEIQRTEQGDSAMYLCASSPGASNQPQHFGDGTRLSIL.

The chain uses TRBV13 and TRBJ2-7; TCRdb returns TRBD1, unconfirmable since there is no DNA. The germline V gene has CDR1 PRHDT and CDR2 FYEKMQ (reference sequence). This CDR3 is built from 13 residues. The chain's CDR3 is CASSPGERYEQYF.

This chain uses TRBV27 with TRBJ2-1; the D gene TCRdb calls, TRBD2, cannot be checked with no DNA. The CDR3 loop spans 18 amino acids. Germline values: CDR1 MNHEY, CDR2 SMNVEV (reference sequence). The CDR3 is CASSSNLLAGAIYNEQFF.

The chain uses TRBV27 and TRBJ2-1; TCRdb gives TRBD1 as the D gene, but with no DNA this cannot be confirmed. CDR1 and CDR2 from the germline V gene are MNHEY and SMNVEV (reference sequence). This CDR3 has 13 amino acids. This CDR3 reads CASSLSGQDEQFF.

The CDR3 here is CASSIRLAGGTNNEQFF. V gene TRBV7-6 combines with J gene TRBJ2-1; with no DNA, the TCRdb D assignment of TRBD2 cannot be verified. This CDR3 is 17 amino acids long. CDR1 is SGHVS and CDR2 is FNYEAQ in the germline V gene.

The chain uses TRBV3-1 and TRBJ1-1. The germline CDR1 and CDR2 sequences are LGHDT and YNNKEL (reference sequence). The CDR3 loop spans 14 amino acids. Here the CDR3 reads CASSPKMENTEAFF.

The rearrangement links TRBV7-8 to TRBJ2-3; TCRdb calls TRBD2, which cannot be checked without DNA. This CDR3 comprises 15 residues. CDR1 and CDR2 (germline): SGHVS, FQNEAQ. The CDR3 protein is CASRAAGRSTDTQYF.

The chain joins TRBV5-4 to TRBJ1-2; TCRdb gives TRBD1 as the D gene, but with no DNA this cannot be confirmed. The CDR3 totals 13 residues. Germline CDR1 and CDR2: SGHNT and YYREEE (reference sequence). The CDR3 region is CATQQGPTYGYTF.

The genes are TRBV25-1 and TRBJ1-2; without DNA, the TCRdb call of TRBD1 cannot be checked. This CDR3 region has 15 residues. Germline assignment: CDR1 MGHDK and CDR2 SYGVNS. CDR3 protein: CASSEYKGENYGYTF.